The 25 T cell receptor beta chains presented below share a single source sample, sequenced in a study of blood T cell repertoires in COVID-19. Method: immunoSEQ multiplex PCR; TCRdb's copy keeps in-frame clones and lacks some. The repertoire includes roughly 250,000 clones, roughly 90% of them detected once, and under 9.5% sits in the top ten. Sequencing was performed on PBMCs or T cells enriched from blood (not recorded which). The receptors originated from a man between 40 and 49 years old who had recovered from COVID-19.

This clone occurred once. V usage is TRBV7-9 and J usage is TRBJ2-1; possibly TRBD2 for D (7 bases). Germline V gives CDR1 SEHNR, CDR2 FQNEAQ (reference sequence). The CDR3 sequence is 16 residues long. Trimming shortened V by 3 bases and J by 8 bases, and 20 bases separated the two germline ends. The CDR3: CASSFLLGGGPYEQFF. The CDR3 region has the DNA TGTGCCAGCAGCTTTCTCCTGGGCGGGGGCCCTTATGAGCAGTTCTTC.

J is TRBJ1-1 and V is TRBV5-1, with D possibly matching TRBD1 (5 bases). This CDR3 has 17 amino acids. Trimming shortened V by 1 base and J by 3 bases, and 19 bases separated the two germline ends. Germline CDR1 and CDR2: SGHRS and YFSETQ. The CDR3 DNA reads as TGCGCCAGCAGCTTGTTCTCGTCCTCGGGGGTCGACACTGAAGCTTTCTTT. This codes for CASSLFSSSGVDTEAFF.

The chain links TRBV7-2 to TRBJ2-7; 8 nucleotides align to TRBD2. Losses at the gene ends were 5 bases for V and 6 bases for J; bases not matched to a gene: 3. The length of the CDR3 is 12 residues. CDR1 is SGHTA, CDR2 FQGNSA, per germline. The CDR3: CASSRTSLEQYF. DNA for the CDR3: TGTGCCAGCAGCCGGACTAGCCTCGAGCAGTACTTC. Together with reference TRBV7-2 and TRBJ2-7, the CDR3 gives the full variable domain: GAGVSQSPSNKVTEKGKDVELRCDPISGHTALYWYRQSLGQGLEFLIYFQGNSAPDKSGLPSDRFSAERTGGSVSTLTIQRTQQEDSAVYLCASSRTSLEQYFGPGTRLTVT.

The V and J genes are TRBV9 and TRBJ2-6; D is possibly TRBD2 (6 bases). V shed 4 bases and J shed 0 bases, with 14 bases lying between them. The CDR3 has 17 residues. The V gene's germline CDR1 is SGDLS and CDR2 YYNGEE. In DNA, the CDR3 is TGTGCCAGCAGCCCTCCGGGACTCAGCTCTGGGGCCAACGTCCTGACTTTC. This gives the protein CASSPPGLSSGANVLTF.

J is TRBJ2-7 and V is TRBV7-3; TRBD2 matches 11 bases. The J segment lost 4 bases and the V segment lost 6 bases, leaving 8 bases of the junction unmatched. Germline CDR1 reads SGHTA; CDR2 reads FQGTGA. The CDR3 loop spans 15 amino acids. The CDR3: CASRRSSGRYYEQYF. Written as DNA, the CDR3 is TGTGCCAGCAGACGTTCTAGCGGGAGGTATTACGAGCAGTACTTC.

The gene calls are TRBV21-1 and TRBJ2-7; TRBD2 is the table's D call, not checked against the DNA. TRBV21-1 is classified as a pseudogene. The CDR3 consists of 16 residues. The CDR3 DNA reads TGTGCCAGCAGCGGTTTTCGGGAGCGGGCTTCCTACGAGCAGTACTTC. This gives the protein CASSGFRERASYEQYF.

The V call is TRBV5-1, the J call TRBJ2-7, with TRBD1 identical over 8 bases. This CDR3 region has 14 residues. Germline V gene sequence: CDR1 SGHRS, CDR2 YFSETQ. The junction had 8 bases not matched to a gene; V was cut back by 4 bases and J by 5 bases. The CDR3 nucleotides are TGCGCCAGCAGCGATAGGACAGGGCCGAACGAGCAGTACTTC. Residues: CASSDRTGPNEQYF.

The J gene is TRBJ1-1, the V gene TRBV6-2 or TRBV6-3; no reliable D call. V was clipped by 2 bases and J by 1 base, with 8 bases between them. The CDR3 covers 14 residues. The germline CDR1 and CDR2 sequences are MNHEY and SVGEGT. This CDR3 is CASSYATENTEAFF. The CDR3, as DNA: TGTGCCAGCAGTTACGCGACTGAGAACACTGAAGCTTTCTTT.

The CDR3 loop reads CASSWGRQENEKLFF. As DNA, the CDR3 is TGCGCCAGCAGCTGGGGGAGACAGGAAAATGAAAAACTGTTTTTT. This chain links TRBV5-1 with TRBJ1-4, with a possible D match to TRBD1 (6 bases). The CDR3 extends over 15 amino acids. The germline gives CDR1 SGHRS, CDR2 YFSETQ. V lost 3 bases and J lost 5, with 14 bases in between.

The rearrangement joins TRBV19 to TRBJ1-1; 7 bases fit TRBD1. Per germline, CDR1 LNHDA and CDR2 SQIVND (reference sequence). This CDR3 comprises 13 residues. J was trimmed by 4 bases and V by 6 bases; bases with no gene match: 5. The CDR3 loop is CASSSGGSTEAFF. In DNA form, the CDR3 reads TGTGCCAGTAGCTCAGGGGGTAGCACTGAAGCTTTCTTT. Combining the CDR3 with reference TRBV19 and TRBJ1-1 gives the whole variable domain DGGITQSPKYLFRKEGQNVTLSCEQNLNHDAMYWYRQDPGQGLRLIYYSQIVNDFQKGDIAEGYSVSREKKESFPLTVTSAQKNPTAFYLCASSSGGSTEAFFGQGTRLTVV.

This chain joins TRBV27 and TRBJ2-1; possibly TRBD1 for D (6 bases). Between the trimmed V and J ends, which lost 7 bases and 2 bases, there was a span of 12 bases. This CDR3 region has 14 residues. The germline V gene encodes CDR1 MNHEY and CDR2 SMNVEV (reference sequence). CDR3 in amino acids: CASTQGLTYNEQFF. The CDR3 DNA follows: TGTGCCAGCACACAGGGCTTAACCTACAATGAGCAGTTCTTC.

Notes on this clone: This could be a read error, since a much larger clone is one nucleotide away. The rearrangement joins TRBV7-9 to TRBJ1-2, with D tentatively TRBD1 (6 bases). V was trimmed by 4 bases and J by 4 bases, leaving 7 bases between them. The V gene's germline CDR1 is SEHNR and CDR2 FQNEAQ (reference sequence). The CDR3 has 12 residues. CDR3 in DNA: TGTGCCAGCAGCTGGGACACCTATGGCTACACCTTC. Protein sequence: CASSWDTYGYTF.

The chain couples TRBV27 to TRBJ1-1; 9 bases line up with TRBD1. V lost 6 bases to trimming and J lost 4 bases; unmatched junction nucleotides: 12. From germline, CDR1 is MNHEY and CDR2 SMNVEV (reference sequence). CDR3 length equals 16 residues. The CDR3 sequence: CASSSYPGQGGTEAFF. In nucleotides, the CDR3 is TGTGCCAGCAGCTCGTATCCGGGACAGGGAGGCACTGAAGCTTTCTTT.

This clone has only a few counts. This chain's CDR3 is CASSRGQGYMNTEAFF. CDR3 coding DNA: TGTGCCAGCAGCCGCGGACAGGGCTACATGAACACTGAAGCTTTCTTT. This sequence joins TRBV5-6 and TRBJ1-1, with 8 bases identical to TRBD1. The CDR3 sequence is 16 residues long. Trimming removed 4 bases from V and 0 bases from J; junction bases left unmatched: 8. Germline V CDR1 and CDR2: SGHDT, YYEEEE.

The chain couples TRBV5-4 to TRBJ1-1; D is ambiguous. V was pared by 1 base and J by 2 bases, with 3 bases between. CDR1 and CDR2 (germline): SGHNT, YYREEE (reference sequence). The CDR3 runs 12 residues. CDR3 amino acids: CASSLLNTEAFF. The CDR3 DNA is TGTGCCAGCAGCTTGTTAAACACTGAAGCTTTCTTT.

The V and J genes are TRBV5-1 and TRBJ2-5; tentative D call: TRBD2 (6 bases). Germline loops: CDR1 SGHRS, CDR2 YFSETQ. Trimming removed 0 bases at V and 2 bases at J, with 8 bases between. The CDR3 has 14 amino acids. Written as DNA, the CDR3 is TGCGCCAGCAGCTTGGGCGGGGCTCAAGAGACCCAGTACTTC. Protein: CASSLGGAQETQYF.

The J gene is TRBJ2-5, the V gene TRBV9; D possibly corresponds to TRBD2 (6 bases). Germline values: CDR1 SGDLS, CDR2 YYNGEE. The V end was cut by 3 bases, the J end by 5 bases, with 20 bases between. The CDR3 extends over 16 amino acids. CDR3 sequence reads: CASSEMGPGSGETQYF. The DNA of the CDR3 is TGTGCCAGCAGCGAGATGGGTCCCGGGAGCGGTGAGACCCAGTACTTC.

This CDR3 is CASSLALAGADEQFF. CDR3 nucleotide sequence: TGTGCCAGCAGCTTAGCGCTAGCGGGGGCGGATGAGCAGTTCTTC. The genes are TRBV7-3 and TRBJ2-1; 10 nucleotides agree with TRBD2. The CDR3 extends over 15 amino acids. The germline CDR1 and CDR2 sequences are SGHTA and FQGTGA. The J segment lost 8 bases and the V segment lost 2 bases, leaving 6 bases of the junction unmatched. The complete variable domain, with remaining parts taken from reference TRBV7-3 and TRBJ2-1, reads GAGVSQTPSNKVTEKGKYVELRCDPISGHTALYWYRQSLGQGPEFLIYFQGTGAADDSGLPNDRFFAVRPEGSVSTLKIQRTERGDSAVYLCASSLALAGADEQFFGPGTRLTVL.

The V gene is TRBV10-2, the J gene TRBJ2-3; 10 bases match TRBD1. V gave up 6 bases and J gave up 3 bases; unmatched junction bases: 0. Looked up from germline, CDR1 is WSHSY and CDR2 is SAAADI. The CDR3 totals 13 residues. CDR3 coding DNA: TGCGCCAGCAGGGGACAGGGGACAGATACGCAGTATTTT. Translation: CASRGQGTDTQYF.

This clone was seen a few times. V gene TRBV6-1 combines with J gene TRBJ1-5; D may be TRBD1 (6 bases). The germline V gene encodes CDR1 MNHNS and CDR2 SASEGT. This CDR3 region has 14 residues. V was shortened by 1 base and J by 5 bases, with 9 bases between the two germline ends. The CDR3 DNA follows: TGTGCCAGCAGTGAAGAGGACAGACATCAGCCCCAGCATTTT. Its translation: CASSEEDRHQPQHF.

This rearrangement joins TRBV4-1 to TRBJ1-2; TRBD1 aligns across 10 bases. The CDR3 totals 15 residues. V shed 4 bases and J 0 bases; nucleotides not matched to a gene: 2. CDR1 is MGHRA and CDR2 is YSYEKL in the germline V gene. CDR3 sequence (DNA): TGCGCCAGCAGCCCTGGACAGGGGGCTAACTATGGCTACACCTTC. It encodes CASSPGQGANYGYTF.

This clone was counted a single time. The chain is built from TRBV7-9 and TRBJ2-7, with TRBD1 identical over 7 bases. Germline CDR1 is SEHNR and CDR2 is FQNEAQ (reference sequence). This CDR3 region has 16 residues. The junction had 14 bases not matched to a gene; V was cut back by 4 bases and J by 5 bases. CDR3 amino acids: CASSWRPGQRSHEQYF. The CDR3 DNA follows: TGTGCCAGCAGCTGGAGACCGGGACAGCGGTCCCACGAGCAGTACTTC.

The rearrangement uses TRBV6-5 and TRBJ1-5; TRBD1 agrees at 8 bases. CDR3 size: 14 residues. Germline trimming cut 6 bases from V and 7 bases from J; bases unmatched to any gene: 8. Germline-derived CDR1 and CDR2 are MNHEY and SVGAGI. The CDR3, as DNA: TGTGCCAGCAGCCGTAACAGGGGGTCCCAGCCCCAGCATTTT. Amino acids: CASSRNRGSQPQHF.

The genes are TRBV2 and TRBJ1-5; D remains ambiguous. This CDR3 is built from 14 residues. Germline V gene sequence: CDR1 SNHLY, CDR2 FYNNEI. Trimming removed 1 base at V and 1 base at J, with 5 bases between. The CDR3 DNA reads TGTGCCAGCAGTGAAGGGCTGAGCAATCAGCCCCAGCATTTT. Its protein product is CASSEGLSNQPQHF.

This rearrangement joins TRBV27 to TRBJ1-5; D call uncertain. CDR3 length: 14 residues. From germline, CDR1 is MNHEY and CDR2 SMNVEV (reference sequence). V shed 5 bases and J shed 7 bases, with 15 bases lying between them. DNA of the CDR3: TGTGCCAGCAGTGGCGGTGCCACGGTCCAGCCCCAGCATTTT. This codes for CASSGGATVQPQHF.